This passage covers 3 T cell receptor beta chains from one sample sequenced in a study of OX40 agonist ivuxolimab in advanced cancers. Method: immunoSEQ multiplex PCR; TCRdb's copy keeps in-frame clones and lacks some. This sample has approximately 24,000 clones; 75% to 90% occur once, and the top ten carry 34%. Here the sequenced sample was CD4+ or CD8+ T cells sorted from blood, taken in a trial of the OX40 agonist ivuxolimab. The receptors were gathered from an adult with an advanced solid tumor such as melanoma, head and neck, liver or kidney cancer.

V gene TRBV27 combines with J gene TRBJ2-2, with D unresolved. The CDR3 consists of 13 residues. The germline CDR1 and CDR2 sequences are MNHEY and SMNVEV (reference sequence). V dropped 4 bases and J dropped 2 bases, with 5 bases sitting between them. CDR3 residues: CASSSTNTGELFF. DNA of the CDR3: TGTGCCAGCAGTTCCACCAACACCGGGGAGCTGTTTTTT.

J is TRBJ2-7 and V is TRBV27; unclear D gene. This CDR3 region has 13 residues. Trimming shortened V by 2 bases and J by 0 bases, and 5 bases separated the two germline ends. Germline V gene data show CDR1 as MNHEY and CDR2 as SMNVEV (reference sequence). This CDR3 reads CASSLQFSYEQYF. DNA for the CDR3: TGTGCCAGCAGTTTACAGTTCTCCTACGAGCAGTACTTC.

In the case of this clone: The junction does not match germline at one end; this may be a read error. This chain links TRBV6-5 with TRBJ2-7; no firm D call. This CDR3 has 13 amino acids. Germline V gene sequence: CDR1 MNHEY, CDR2 SVGAGI. This CDR3 is CASSYSNPAERYF. The CDR3, as DNA: TGTGCCAGCAGTTACTCGAATCCGGCCGAGCGGTACTTC.